Sequencing of this T cell receptor beta chain was carried out in a study of blood T cells in healthy people across ages. Combining a sample-barcoded 5' primer with a J-beta primer mix, a second PCR ran for roughly 7 to 11 cycles. Each TCR beta cDNA got a 12-nucleotide random molecular identifier. TCRdb reanalysed the 5' RACE reads using MiXCR and keeps one entry per CDR3 protein. The table lists about 1.4 million distinct CDR3 sequences, almost 60% of them singletons, with 6.5% to 8.5% in the top ten. At least 5.5 micrograms of total RNA were extracted per sample. This clonotype originated in a man between 18 and 29 years old in good health. Specimen: blood.

The CDR3 coding sequence is TGTGCCAGCGTTCCGGGACACAACTATGGCTACACCTTC. Amino acids: CASVPGHNYGYTF. The gene calls are TRBV6-2 or TRBV6-3 and TRBJ1-2; a weak D match, TRBD1 (6 bases). Germline loops: CDR1 MNHEY, CDR2 SVGEGT. The CDR3 spans 13 residues. V lost 8 bases and J 2 bases, leaving 12 bases between the germline ends.